This TCR beta chain was recorded in a study of cytomegalovirus exposure and HLA in healthy donors. 13 Jbeta primers and 60 Vbeta primers were used for the PCR. Clones were read by immunoSEQ multiplex PCR, and TCRdb kept only the in-frame ones, dropping some. Among more than 90,000 clones listed, roughly 83% were seen once. The V end lost 2 bases, the J end lost 2 bases, and 17 bases lay between the germline ends. Germline CDR1 and CDR2: SGHRS and YFSETQ. This CDR3 contains 16 residues. The chain links TRBV5-1 to TRBJ2-7, with a tentative D call TRBD2 (6 bases). Material: PBMCs. The sequence derives from a woman aged 18-29 years in good health and CMV-seropositive. The chain's CDR3 is CASSFLPSGAAYEQYF. The CDR3 DNA sequence: TGCGCCAGCAGCTTTCTACCGTCGGGAGCCGCCTACGAGCAGTACTTC.